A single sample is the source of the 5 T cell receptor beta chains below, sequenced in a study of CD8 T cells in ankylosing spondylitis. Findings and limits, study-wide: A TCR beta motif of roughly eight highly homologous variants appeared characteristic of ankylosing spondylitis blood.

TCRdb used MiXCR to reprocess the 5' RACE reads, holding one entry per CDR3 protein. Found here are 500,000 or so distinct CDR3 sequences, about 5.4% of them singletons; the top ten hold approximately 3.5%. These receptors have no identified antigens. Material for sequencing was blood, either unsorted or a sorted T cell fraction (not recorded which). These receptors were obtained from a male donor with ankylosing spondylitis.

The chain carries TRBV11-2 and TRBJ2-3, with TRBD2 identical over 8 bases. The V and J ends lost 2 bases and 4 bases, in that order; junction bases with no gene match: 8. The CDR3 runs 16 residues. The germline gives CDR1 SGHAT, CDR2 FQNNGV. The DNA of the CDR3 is TGTGCCAGCAGCTTAAACATAGCGGGGAGCGCAGATACGCAGTATTTT. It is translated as CASSLNIAGSADTQYF.

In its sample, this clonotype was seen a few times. DNA of the CDR3: TGCAGCGTTGCTCTGGGGCGGGGTTACGAGCAGTACTTC. Protein sequence: CSVALGRGYEQYF. The genes are TRBV29-1 and TRBJ2-7; possibly TRBD2 for D (6 bases). V was pared by 4 bases and J by 4 bases, with 14 bases between. There are 13 residues in the CDR3. Germline CDR1 is SQVTM and CDR2 is ANQGSEA.

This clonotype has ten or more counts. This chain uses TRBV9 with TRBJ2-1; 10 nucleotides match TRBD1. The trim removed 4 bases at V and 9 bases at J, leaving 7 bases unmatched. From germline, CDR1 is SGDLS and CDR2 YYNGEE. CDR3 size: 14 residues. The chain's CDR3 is CASSFRDRGGEQFF. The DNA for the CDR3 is TGTGCCAGCAGCTTCCGGGACAGGGGTGGTGAGCAGTTCTTC.

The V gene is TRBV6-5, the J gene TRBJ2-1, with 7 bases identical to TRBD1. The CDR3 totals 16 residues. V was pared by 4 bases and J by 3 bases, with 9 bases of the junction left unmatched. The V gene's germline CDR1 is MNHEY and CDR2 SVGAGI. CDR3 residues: CASSWEQGNVYNEQFF. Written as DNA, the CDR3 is TGTGCCAGCAGTTGGGAACAGGGGAACGTCTACAATGAGCAGTTCTTC.

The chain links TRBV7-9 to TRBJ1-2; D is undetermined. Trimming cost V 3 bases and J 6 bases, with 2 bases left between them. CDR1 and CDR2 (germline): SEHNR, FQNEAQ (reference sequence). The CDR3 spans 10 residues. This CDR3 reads CASSLDGYTF. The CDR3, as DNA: TGTGCCAGCAGCTTGGATGGCTACACCTTC.